These 18 T cell receptor beta chains share one sample of origin, sequenced in a study of T cell repertoires in cytomegalovirus infection. MiXCR, run by TCRdb on the reads, gives a single entry per CDR3 protein. The data show around 280,000 distinct CDR3 sequences, with roughly 13% seen just once and around 8.1% held by the top ten. Sequencing used PBMCs. These receptors were taken from a human donor in good health (CMV status not recorded). Some clones in this sample may be carry-over from other donors' samples.

The sample holds many counts of this clonotype. The chain combines TRBV5-5 with TRBJ2-7, with 7 bases aligning to TRBD1. CDR1 SGHKS and CDR2 YYEKEE come from the germline V gene (reference sequence). CDR3 length: 14 amino acids. J lost 3 bases, V lost 3 bases, and 6 bases had no gene match. CDR3 coding DNA: TGTGCCAGCAGCTACGAGACAGGGATCTACGAGCAGTACTTC. This codes for CASSYETGIYEQYF. Looking up the rest from reference TRBV5-5 and TRBJ2-7 gives the full variable domain: DAGVTQSPTHLIKTRGQQVTLRCSPISGHKSVSWYQQVLGQGPQFIFQYYEKEERGRGNFPDRFSARQFPNYSSELNVNALLLGDSALYLCASSYETGIYEQYFGPGTRLTVT.

The chain has TRBV7-2 and TRBJ2-5; D is perhaps TRBD2 (7 bases). The CDR3 is 13 residues long. Germline V gives CDR1 SGHTA, CDR2 FQGNSA. V was shortened by 8 bases and J by 4 bases, with 14 bases between the two germline ends. Here the CDR3 reads CASERGHSETQYF. DNA of the CDR3: TGTGCCAGCGAGCGGGGACATTCAGAGACCCAGTACTTC.

This chain links TRBV25-1 with TRBJ1-1, with no clear D. The CDR3 covers 14 residues. Trimming left V 2 bases short and J 1 base short, with 8 bases between. The germline V gene encodes CDR1 MGHDK and CDR2 SYGVNS. The CDR3 region is CASSERAGNTEAFF. The CDR3 DNA is TGTGCCAGCAGTGAAAGGGCGGGGAACACTGAAGCTTTCTTT.

CDR3 in DNA: TGTGCCAGCCCCCCGTCTGGGACAGGGACCCCCTACGAGCAGTACTTC. Translating it yields CASPPSGTGTPYEQYF. The chain employs TRBV28 and TRBJ2-7; TRBD1 aligns across 9 bases. The V gene's germline CDR1 is MDHEN and CDR2 SYDVKM. The J segment lost 2 bases and the V segment lost 8 bases, leaving 13 bases of the junction unmatched. This CDR3 has 16 amino acids.

The chain couples TRBV20-1 to TRBJ2-7, with TRBD2 matching over 15 bases. Germline V gene data show CDR1 as DFQATT and CDR2 as SNEGSKA (reference sequence). Germline trimming cut 6 bases from V and 2 bases from J; bases unmatched to any gene: 8. The CDR3 is 16 residues long. The DNA for the CDR3 is TGCAGTGCGCCGAAGGGACTAGCGGGGGGACCCTACGAGCAGTACTTC. It yields the protein CSAPKGLAGGPYEQYF.

The chain employs TRBV11-2 and TRBJ2-2, with a tentative D call TRBD2 (5 bases). The length of the CDR3 is 16 residues. Germline V gene lookup returns CDR1 SGHAT and CDR2 FQNNGV. V lost 4 bases, J lost 6 bases, and 18 bases lay in between. The CDR3 spells CASSSIRGVKAGELFF. CDR3 DNA: TGTGCCAGCAGCTCCATTCGGGGAGTCAAGGCCGGGGAGCTGTTTTTT. The full variable domain, in which reference TRBV11-2 and TRBJ2-2 provide the parts outside the CDR3, is EAGVAQSPRYKIIEKRQSVAFWCNPISGHATLYWYQQILGQGPKLLIQFQNNGVVDDSQLPKDRFSAERLKGVDSTLKIQPAKLEDSAVYLCASSSIRGVKAGELFFGEGSRLTVL.

The rearrangement joins TRBV7-9 to TRBJ2-6; D is possibly TRBD1 or TRBD2 (5 bases each). Trimming removed 7 bases at V and 0 bases at J, with 25 bases between. The CDR3 is 20 residues long. CDR1 and CDR2 (germline): SEHNR, FQNEAQ (reference sequence). CDR3 sequence (DNA): TGTGCCAGCACCGAATTAACGGGACGCCCAACCAGCTCTGGGGCCAACGTCCTGACTTTC. Residues: CASTELTGRPTSSGANVLTF.

This clonotype was detected a few times. The chain is built from TRBV5-6 and TRBJ2-7, with TRBD2 identical over 7 bases. The CDR3 spans 15 residues. V trimming: 0 bases; J trimming: 3 bases; junction bases outside the gene matches: 6. Per germline, CDR1 SGHDT and CDR2 YYEEEE. In nucleotides, the CDR3 is TGTGCCAGCAGCTTGGGTGGCGGGAGTAACTACGAGCAGTACTTC. Residues: CASSLGGGSNYEQYF.

This clonotype was counted between two and nine times. This chain uses TRBV6-5 with TRBJ2-7; 7 nucleotides match TRBD2. Trimming at V came to 5 bases and at J to 1 base, leaving 5 bases not matched to a gene. The CDR3 totals 14 residues. Germline V gene data show CDR1 as MNHEY and CDR2 as SVGAGI. The DNA of the CDR3 is TGTGCCAGCAGTACTAGCGTTTTGTCCTACGAGCAGTACTTC. This codes for CASSTSVLSYEQYF.

This clonotype was detected ten times or more. In DNA, the CDR3 is TGCAGCGTTCTCCAGGGTCCTGGCTACACCTTC. Its protein product is CSVLQGPGYTF. The gene calls are TRBV29-1 and TRBJ1-2, with D perhaps matching TRBD1 (5 bases). Trimming stripped 5 bases from V and 7 bases from J, with 11 bases between. The CDR3 length is 11 residues. The germline CDR1 and CDR2 sequences are SQVTM and ANQGSEA.

This rearrangement joins TRBV29-1 to TRBJ2-6, with D perhaps matching TRBD2 (6 bases). Germline V gene sequence: CDR1 SQVTM, CDR2 ANQGSEA. Trimming cost V 3 bases and J 0 bases, with 12 bases left between them. This CDR3 region has 16 residues. Here the CDR3 DNA reads TGCAGCGTTGACGGGGGACCTCGCTCTGGGGCCAACGTCCTGACTTTC. Its translation: CSVDGGPRSGANVLTF.

This clonotype has a count of ten or more. The chain uses TRBV28 and TRBJ1-6, with D uncertain. The CDR3 length is 12 residues. The germline V gene has CDR1 MDHEN and CDR2 SYDVKM. Between the trimmed V and J ends, which lost 5 bases and 6 bases, there was a span of 5 bases. The chain's CDR3 is CASSQTNSPLHF. DNA of the CDR3: TGTGCCAGCAGTCAGACTAATTCACCCCTCCACTTT.

A few counts support this clonotype. The chain has TRBV19 and TRBJ2-7; the D is unclear. Germline V gene data show CDR1 as LNHDA and CDR2 as SQIVND (reference sequence). This CDR3 is built from 17 residues. Trimming shortened V by 1 base and J by 2 bases, and 18 bases separated the two germline ends. The CDR3 sequence: CASSIVGGGANTYEQYF. The DNA of the CDR3 is TGTGCCAGTAGTATAGTTGGCGGCGGAGCAAACACCTACGAGCAGTACTTC.

This clonotype was seen a handful of times. This chain connects TRBV20-1 to TRBJ2-4; 11 nucleotides line up with TRBD2. V lost 1 base and J lost 9; bases outside the gene matches: 8. In germline, CDR1 is DFQATT, CDR2 SNEGSKA (reference sequence). This CDR3 has 15 amino acids. In DNA form, the CDR3 reads TGCAGTGCTAGAGGACTAGCGGGGAAGTGGTCCATTCAGTACTTC. This encodes CSARGLAGKWSIQYF.

J is TRBJ1-2 and V is TRBV6-1, with D unresolved. The CDR3 sequence is 14 residues long. Germline V gene sequence: CDR1 MNHNS, CDR2 SASEGT. The V and J ends lost 5 bases and 4 bases respectively, with 14 bases between them. CDR3 sequence (DNA): TGTGCCAGCAGTTTTCCGGGCGAATTCTATGGCTACACCTTC. Translated, it gives CASSFPGEFYGYTF.

This clonotype was seen more than once but under ten times. This chain's CDR3 is CSAIGLASSYEQYF. CDR3 DNA sequence: TGCAGTGCTATCGGTCTAGCGTCCTCCTACGAGCAGTACTTC. The chain joins TRBV20-1 to TRBJ2-7; D possibly corresponds to TRBD2 (6 bases). The CDR3 totals 14 residues. Between the trimmed V and J ends, which lost 4 bases and 0 bases, there was a span of 13 bases. Per germline, CDR1 DFQATT and CDR2 SNEGSKA (reference sequence).

The rearrangement links TRBV7-2 to TRBJ2-7; D is undetermined. CDR1 is SGHTA, CDR2 FQGNSA, per germline. V dropped 5 bases and J dropped 2 bases, with 16 bases sitting between them. The CDR3 consists of 15 residues. The CDR3 here is CASSRTPGRPYEQYF. The CDR3 nucleotides read TGTGCCAGCAGCCGGACCCCCGGACGACCCTACGAGCAGTACTTC.

The chain employs TRBV29-1 and TRBJ2-1; 12 bases are a match to TRBD2. V lost 3 bases and J lost 10; bases outside the gene matches: 19. The CDR3 covers 18 residues. Germline V gene data show CDR1 as SQVTM and CDR2 as ANQGSEA. The CDR3 DNA reads TGCAGCGTTGAGAGAGGCGGATCTAGCGGGAGGGGACGTAGGGAGCAGTTCTTC. This codes for CSVERGGSSGRGRREQFF.